Listed below are T cell receptor beta chains from one sample, sequenced in a study of T-cell memory formation after mild COVID-19. Via MiXCR, TCRdb re-called the 5' RACE reads, giving one row per CDR3 protein. The repertoire includes around 130,000 distinct CDR3 sequences, more than 15% of them detected once, and approximately 14% sits in the top ten. Source material: PBMCs or a T cell subset sorted from them (not recorded which). The receptors were sampled from an adult woman who had mild COVID-19 (a few samples of this study predate the infection). Cell type and time point are not known. CDR3s include the opening cysteine and the closing phenylalanine or tryptophan. The order of the fields is J gene, clone size, V gene, D gene, CDR3 DNA, CDR3 protein. A D gene is named only where the DNA matches it firmly. Size tells how often a clone was seen (once, few, many) or the class of an expanded clone, and some rows leave it out.

j_call: TRBJ2-5; clone_size: many; v_call: TRBV7-2; d_call: -; cdr3_nt: TGTGCCACGACAGGACGGGGGGTGCAGACCCAGTACTTC; cdr3_aa: CATTGRGVQTQYF
j_call: TRBJ2-3; clone_size: -; v_call: TRBV7-8; d_call: TRBD2; cdr3_nt: TGTGCCAGCAGCTCAGGACTAGGTCTCATGACAGATACGCAGTATTTT; cdr3_aa: CASSSGLGLMTDTQYF
j_call: TRBJ2-7; clone_size: few; v_call: TRBV5-1; d_call: -; cdr3_nt: TGCGCCAGCAGCGCTTTCGGTCAGGGCTACGAGCAGTACTTC; cdr3_aa: CASSAFGQGYEQYF
j_call: TRBJ2-3; clone_size: -; v_call: TRBV6-2/TRBV6-3; d_call: TRBD1; cdr3_nt: TGTGCCAGCAGACACCCCGCCCGGACAGGGATCCCCACAGATACGCAGTATTTT; cdr3_aa: CASRHPARTGIPTDTQYF
j_call: TRBJ2-4; clone_size: few; v_call: TRBV7-9; d_call: -; cdr3_nt: TGTGCCAGCAGCCCAGAGGGGGGGCGGACCAAAAACATTCAGTACTTC; cdr3_aa: CASSPEGGRTKNIQYF
j_call: TRBJ2-7; clone_size: many; v_call: TRBV7-2; d_call: TRBD2; cdr3_nt: TGTGCCAGCAGCTCTTCTAGCGGGAGTGCCTACGAGCAGTACTTC; cdr3_aa: CASSSSSGSAYEQYF
j_call: TRBJ2-4; clone_size: -; v_call: TRBV6-5; d_call: -; cdr3_nt: TGTGCCAGCAGTTACGTCGGCAGTGGCTCATCAGCCAAAAACATTCAGTACTTC; cdr3_aa: CASSYVGSGSSAKNIQYF
j_call: TRBJ2-7; clone_size: -; v_call: TRBV3-1; d_call: -; cdr3_nt: TGTGCCAGCAGCCAGACCGACATTTACGAGCAGTACTTC; cdr3_aa: CASSQTDIYEQYF
j_call: TRBJ2-1; clone_size: -; v_call: TRBV2; d_call: -; cdr3_nt: TGTGCCAGCAAGCGAGCACGCGGGAATGAGCAGTTCTTC; cdr3_aa: CASKRARGNEQFF
j_call: TRBJ2-7; clone_size: -; v_call: TRBV20-1; d_call: TRBD2; cdr3_nt: TGCAGTGCTAGTGGGGGGAGGGCCGGCTACGAGCAGTACTTC; cdr3_aa: CSASGGRAGYEQYF
j_call: TRBJ2-1; clone_size: -; v_call: TRBV7-9; d_call: TRBD2; cdr3_nt: TGTGCCAGCAGCTTAATCGGGCTAGCGGGTGATAATGAGCAGTTCTTC; cdr3_aa: CASSLIGLAGDNEQFF
j_call: TRBJ1-2; clone_size: -; v_call: TRBV2; d_call: -; cdr3_nt: TGTGCCAGCAGCCCCGGACTGGGGGGCTACACCTTC; cdr3_aa: CASSPGLGGYTF
j_call: TRBJ2-1; clone_size: few; v_call: TRBV5-5; d_call: -; cdr3_nt: TGTGCCAGCATCGATCCGTTAGGGAGACGGTACAATGAGCAGTTCTTC; cdr3_aa: CASIDPLGRRYNEQFF
j_call: TRBJ2-7; clone_size: few; v_call: TRBV6-6; d_call: -; cdr3_nt: TGTGCCAGCAGTTACTCGCAGGGGAACGGCTACGAGCAGTACTTC; cdr3_aa: CASSYSQGNGYEQYF
j_call: TRBJ2-3; clone_size: few; v_call: TRBV29-1; d_call: TRBD2; cdr3_nt: TGCAGCGTCATAGCGGGGGGGAATGGAGATACGCAGTATTTT; cdr3_aa: CSVIAGGNGDTQYF
j_call: TRBJ2-7; clone_size: -; v_call: TRBV7-2; d_call: -; cdr3_nt: TGTGCCAGCAGCGTCTCCCCTGGCAGGAGCTACGAGCAGTACTTC; cdr3_aa: CASSVSPGRSYEQYF
j_call: TRBJ1-1; clone_size: few; v_call: TRBV6-2/TRBV6-3; d_call: -; cdr3_nt: TGTGCCAGCAGCCACACCACCATGAACACTGAAGCTTTCTTT; cdr3_aa: CASSHTTMNTEAFF
j_call: TRBJ2-7; clone_size: -; v_call: TRBV5-8; d_call: -; cdr3_nt: TGTGCCAGCAGCTGGGGGTGGTCAGACCACTACGAGCAGTACTTC; cdr3_aa: CASSWGWSDHYEQYF
j_call: TRBJ2-1; clone_size: few; v_call: TRBV5-1; d_call: TRBD1; cdr3_nt: TGCGCCAGCAGCTACCTACAGGGGAGCTCCTACAATGAGCAGTTCTTC; cdr3_aa: CASSYLQGSSYNEQFF
j_call: TRBJ2-1; clone_size: -; v_call: TRBV5-1; d_call: TRBD2; cdr3_nt: TGCGCCAGCAGCTTGGTGGCTAGCGGCAATGAGCAGTTCTTC; cdr3_aa: CASSLVASGNEQFF